This T cell receptor beta chain derives from a study of T-cell memory formation after mild COVID-19. Ten or more counts support this clonotype. The CDR3 covers 16 residues. Germline CDR1 is SGHNT and CDR2 is YYREEE (reference sequence). J gave up 5 bases and V 2 bases, and 10 bases lay outside the gene matches. Each CDR3 protein is one row after TCRdb ran MiXCR on the 5' RACE reads. The sample has about 200,000 distinct CDR3 sequences, roughly 10% seen once. The chain joins TRBV5-4 to TRBJ2-3; TRBD2 agrees at 8 bases. The sequenced sample was PBMCs or a T cell subset sorted from them (not recorded which). The TCR originated in a man aged 18 to 35 who had mild COVID-19 (a few samples of this study predate the infection). Cell type and time point are not known. In nucleotides, the CDR3 is TGTGCCAGCAGCTTCTGGAACGGGGGGGCTGGAGATACGCAGTATTTT. Translation gives CASSFWNGGAGDTQYF.